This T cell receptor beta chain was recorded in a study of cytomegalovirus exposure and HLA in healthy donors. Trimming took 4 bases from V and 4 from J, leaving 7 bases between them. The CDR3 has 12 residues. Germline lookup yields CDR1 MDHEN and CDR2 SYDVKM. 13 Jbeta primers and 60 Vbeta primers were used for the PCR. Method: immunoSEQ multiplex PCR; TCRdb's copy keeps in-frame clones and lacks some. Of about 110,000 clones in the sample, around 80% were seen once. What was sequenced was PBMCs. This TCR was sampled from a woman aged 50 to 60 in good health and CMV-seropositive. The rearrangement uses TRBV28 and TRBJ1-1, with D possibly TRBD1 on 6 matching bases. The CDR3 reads CASSYRVTEAFF. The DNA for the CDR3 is TGTGCCAGCAGTTACAGGGTCACTGAAGCTTTCTTT.